Each of the 17 T cell receptor beta chains below was sequenced from the same sample in a study of blood T cell repertoires in COVID-19. The protocol was immunoSEQ multiplex PCR, while the TCRdb copy is restricted to in-frame clones and leaves out a portion. Of 130,000 to 150,000 clones listed, about 86% were seen once; the top ten hold about 4.1%. The sample comprised peripheral blood. These TCRs come from a woman aged 40 to 50 with acute or convalescent COVID-19.

The chain employs TRBV5-1 and TRBJ2-1; D perhaps matches TRBD2 (5 bases). Trimming took 1 base from V and 4 from J, leaving 15 bases between them. Germline V gives CDR1 SGHRS, CDR2 YFSETQ. This CDR3 region has 16 residues. CDR3 sequence: CASSLISSGVYNEQFF. The CDR3 coding sequence is TGCGCCAGCAGCTTGATTTCCAGCGGAGTGTACAATGAGCAGTTCTTC.

This clone was recorded once. The chain is built from TRBV7-8 and TRBJ1-3; D is unresolved. Germline CDR1 and CDR2: SGHVS and FQNEAQ. V was trimmed by 5 bases and J by 0 bases, leaving 8 bases between them. The CDR3 is made up of 14 amino acids. CDR3: CASSPFGSGNTIYF. DNA for the CDR3: TGTGCCAGCAGCCCCTTCGGCTCTGGAAACACCATATATTTT.

The chain employs TRBV2 and TRBJ2-5; TRBD2 might be the D (7 bases). V lost 6 bases and J 2 bases, leaving 13 bases between the germline ends. CDR1 and CDR2 (germline): SNHLY, FYNNEI. The CDR3 totals 14 residues. The CDR3 sequence: CASRRGGPQETQYF. CDR3 bases: TGTGCCAGCAGGAGGGGGGGGCCGCAAGAGACCCAGTACTTC.

The rearrangement uses TRBV28 and TRBJ2-2, with 8 bases aligning to TRBD2. This CDR3 has 14 residues. V lost 6 bases and J lost 6; bases outside the gene matches: 6. In germline, CDR1 is MDHEN, CDR2 SYDVKM. This CDR3 is CASSGGVHAGELFF. CDR3 nucleotides: TGTGCCAGCAGCGGGGGGGTCCATGCCGGGGAGCTGTTTTTT.

This chain joins TRBV4-1 and TRBJ2-1, with 7 bases matching TRBD2. V lost 0 bases to trimming and J lost 9 bases; unmatched junction nucleotides: 14. Per the germline V gene, CDR1 is MGHRA and CDR2 is YSYEKL. The CDR3 length is 17 residues. CDR3 residues: CASSQERGTSLRSEQFF. The CDR3 coding sequence is TGCGCCAGCAGCCAAGAGCGGGGGACTTCCCTAAGGAGTGAGCAGTTCTTC.

V is TRBV19 and J is TRBJ2-1; D unresolved. This CDR3 comprises 16 residues. Trimming took off 6 bases at V and 3 bases at J, with 18 bases between the two ends. Germline V lookup: CDR1 LNHDA, CDR2 SQIVND (reference sequence). Here the CDR3 reads CASSTLGGPVYNEQFF. CDR3 DNA sequence: TGTGCCAGTAGCACCCTAGGTGGCCCCGTCTACAATGAGCAGTTCTTC.

This clone was detected only once. The J gene is TRBJ1-1, the V gene TRBV6-5; the match to TRBD1 covers 9 bases. CDR1 MNHEY and CDR2 SVGAGI come from the germline V gene. This CDR3 is 14 amino acids long. V lost 6 bases to trimming and J lost 1 base; unmatched junction nucleotides: 3. The CDR3 spells CASRQGASNTEAFF. The CDR3 nucleotides read TGTGCCAGCAGACAGGGGGCATCGAACACTGAAGCTTTCTTT.

This sequence joins TRBV30 and TRBJ2-1, with D tentatively TRBD1 (6 bases). CDR3 length: 17 amino acids. V lost 3 bases and J 7 bases, leaving 25 bases between the germline ends. The germline gives CDR1 GTSNPN, CDR2 SVGIG (reference sequence). Written as DNA, the CDR3 is TGTGCCTGGAGCGAAATAACGAACAGGGTCCGCTCAAATGAGCAGTTCTTC. Protein product: CAWSEITNRVRSNEQFF.

The rearrangement uses TRBV7-6 and TRBJ2-2, with 7 bases that match TRBD1. Germline V gene data show CDR1 as SGHVS and CDR2 as FNYEAQ. The CDR3 consists of 15 residues. V trimming: 5 bases; J trimming: 1 base; junction bases outside the gene matches: 4. The CDR3 sequence is CASSQRTGNTGELFF. In DNA, the CDR3 is TGTGCCAGCAGCCAACGGACAGGGAACACCGGGGAGCTGTTTTTT.

This clone came up a few times. This sequence joins TRBV5-6 and TRBJ2-7, with TRBD1 matching 9 bases. The CDR3 totals 14 residues. CDR1 and CDR2 (germline): SGHDT, YYEEEE. V shed 0 bases, J shed 5 bases, and the junction held 3 bases outside the gene matches. The CDR3 loop is CASSLGTGDNEQYF. In DNA form, the CDR3 reads TGTGCCAGCAGCTTGGGGACAGGGGACAACGAGCAGTACTTC.

The chain links TRBV4-3 to TRBJ1-5; 12 bases are shared with TRBD1. This CDR3 comprises 17 residues. J gave up 7 bases and V 0 bases, and 7 bases lay outside the gene matches. Germline CDR1 LGHNA, CDR2 YSLEER. The CDR3 DNA sequence: TGCGCCAGCAGCCAAGATGGGGGACAGGGGGCTTCACAGCCCCAGCATTTT. Its protein product is CASSQDGGQGASQPQHF.

The chain joins TRBV19 to TRBJ2-3; TRBD2 aligns across 12 bases. Germline loops: CDR1 LNHDA, CDR2 SQIVND (reference sequence). With 3 bases clipped from V and 3 bases from J, the junction kept 13 bases outside the gene matches. The CDR3 is made up of 19 amino acids. The CDR3 protein is CASSIQTSQTSGSTDTQYF. DNA of the CDR3: TGTGCCAGTAGTATCCAGACTTCTCAGACTAGCGGGAGTACAGATACGCAGTATTTT.

J is TRBJ2-1 and V is TRBV6-2 or TRBV6-3; a weak D match, TRBD2 (6 bases). Germline lookup yields CDR1 MNHEY and CDR2 SVGEGT. V gave up 5 bases and J gave up 8 bases, with 7 bases separating them. The CDR3 runs to 11 residues. The DNA of the CDR3 is TGTGCCAGCAGTAGGGAGGATGAGCAGTTCTTC. Protein sequence: CASSREDEQFF.

This rearrangement joins TRBV30 to TRBJ1-3; D is undetermined. CDR1 is GTSNPN, CDR2 SVGIG, per germline (reference sequence). Trimming stripped 4 bases from V and 2 bases from J, with 24 bases between. The CDR3 consists of 18 residues. The CDR3 coding sequence is TGTGCCTGGAATGGCCCTCTGGGCGATCGAGGGACTGGAAACACCATATATTTT. This codes for CAWNGPLGDRGTGNTIYF.

This CDR3 is CASSLGSGIDQPQHF. The CDR3 DNA follows: TGTGCCAGCAGCTTAGGGTCAGGGATCGATCAGCCCCAGCATTTT. The chain couples TRBV7-9 to TRBJ1-5; a weak D match, TRBD1 (5 bases). The CDR3 covers 15 residues. The germline V gene encodes CDR1 SEHNR and CDR2 FQNEAQ (reference sequence). Trimming took off 1 base at V and 5 bases at J, with 12 bases between the two ends.

This clone is medium-sized (0.01 to 0.1%) in the sample. V is TRBV28 and J is TRBJ1-5; 7 positions match TRBD1. The V segment lost 4 bases and the J segment 7 bases; nucleotides outside the gene matches: 7. Per germline, CDR1 MDHEN and CDR2 SYDVKM. The CDR3 totals 14 residues. CDR3 residues: CASSWGTEVQPQHF. CDR3 nucleotides: TGTGCCAGCAGTTGGGGGACAGAGGTCCAGCCCCAGCATTTT.

CDR3 protein: CASSDLTGLNQPQHF. The CDR3 bases are TGTGCCAGCAGTGATTTAACAGGCCTCAATCAGCCCCAGCATTTT. The chain couples TRBV6-1 to TRBJ1-5; D is possibly TRBD1 (5 bases). V gave up 3 bases and J gave up 3 bases, with 12 bases separating them. CDR3 length equals 15 residues. In germline, CDR1 is MNHNS, CDR2 SASEGT.